This T cell receptor (beta chain) appears in the sequencing data of a study of T cell responses to AZD1222 COVID-19 vaccine. Generated by immunoSEQ multiplex PCR, the TCRdb table keeps only in-frame clones and is missing some. Among about 180,000 clones listed, 90% to 95% were seen once. This CDR3 is built from 13 residues. Germline values: CDR1 MNHEY, CDR2 SVGAGI. Trimming stripped 6 bases from V and 2 bases from J, with 10 bases between. The chain combines TRBV6-5 with TRBJ1-1; unclear D gene. The sample was peripheral blood, taken 28 days after the second dose of the MenACWY control vaccine. The clonotype originates from an adult who received the MenACWY meningococcal vaccine as a control. In nucleotides, the CDR3 is TGTGCCAGCAGACGAGCATTCAACACTGAAGCTTTCTTT. Its protein product is CASRRAFNTEAFF.